This T cell receptor beta chain was sequenced in a study of CD8 T cells in Susac syndrome. This clonotype appeared a few times. About 0.5 to 1 ug RNA was reverse transcribed with random hexamers. Via MiXCR, TCRdb re-called the immunoSEQ multiplex PCR reads, giving one row per CDR3 protein. The sample holds around 170,000 distinct CDR3 sequences; under 97% are singletons and the top ten take 0.098%. This receptor was identified in a human donor with Susac syndrome. Sample: CD4+ T cells from PBMCs.

CDR3 coding DNA: TGTGCCAGCAGCAACCCTTCCACAGATACGCAGTATTTT. Encoded protein: CASSNPSTDTQYF. J is TRBJ2-3 and V is TRBV28; unclear D gene. Germline lookup yields CDR1 MDHEN and CDR2 SYDVKM. The V end was cut by 6 bases, the J end by 2 bases, with 9 bases between. The CDR3 loop spans 13 amino acids.